The 27 T cell receptor beta chains reported below all come from one sample, sequenced in a study of T cell responses to AZD1222 COVID-19 vaccine (dated by TCRdb to the early 2020s). The sample's time point label, in plain terms: baseline before first vaccination. Libraries were built with the immunoSEQ multiplex PCR assay. Entries here come from immuneACCESS through TCRdb and include only in-frame sequences with V and J called. Some clones fail to appear in such tables; in the studies checked, an unresolved V gene covers under half of the shortfall, and the cause of the remainder is unknown. A total of around 71,000 clones appear in this sample, over 80% of them only once. About 3% of the sample comes from the top ten. This sample comprised peripheral blood, obtained on day 0 of AZD1222 vaccination. The source of these receptors is an adult in good health.

This chain links TRBV27 with TRBJ1-2; D perhaps matches TRBD1 (5 bases). Trimming pared 4 bases from V and 4 bases from J, leaving 10 bases between. Looked up from germline, CDR1 is MNHEY and CDR2 is SMNVEV (reference sequence). The CDR3 length is 13 residues. DNA for the CDR3: TGTGCCAGCAGTTCCCCCGGGGGCTATGGCTACACCTTC. Translated, it gives CASSSPGGYGYTF.

The chain recombines TRBV2 with TRBJ1-2, with 8 bases fitting TRBD1. Germline V lookup: CDR1 SNHLY, CDR2 FYNNEI. Losses at the gene ends were 1 base for V and 4 bases for J; bases not matched to a gene: 5. This CDR3 comprises 15 residues. CDR3 in amino acids: CASSEGTGGVYGYTF. DNA of the CDR3: TGTGCCAGCAGTGAAGGCACAGGGGGAGTCTATGGCTACACCTTC.

In its sample, this clone was seen once. The chain carries TRBV6-1 and TRBJ2-7; unclear D gene. The V end lost 2 bases, the J end lost 5 bases, and 19 bases lay between the germline ends. Per the germline V gene, CDR1 is MNHNS and CDR2 is SASEGT. The CDR3 sequence is 16 residues long. CDR3 nucleotide sequence: TGTGCCAGCAGTGAACCACCTTATCTTCGGTTGGACGAGCAGTACTTC. Residues: CASSEPPYLRLDEQYF.

The chain has TRBV23-1 and TRBJ1-6; TRBD1 matches 9 bases. TRBV23-1 is classed as an ORF, of uncertain function. The CDR3 runs 15 residues. Trimming took 5 bases from V and 6 from J; bases not matched to a gene: 5. CDR3 sequence: CASSEGQGRNSPLHF. CDR3 DNA: TGCGCCAGCAGTGAGGGACAGGGCCGTAATTCACCCCTCCACTTT.

The chain couples TRBV1 to TRBJ1-1; the D call TRBD1 from the table was never checked on the DNA. TRBV1 is labeled a pseudogene. The length of the CDR3 is 20 residues. For the CDR3, the DNA is TGCACCAGCAGCCAAGTCCCGCCGCTCTATTCACAGGTTAACAGCACTGAAGCTTTCTTT. It is translated as CTSSQVPPLYSQVNSTEAFF.

The gene calls are TRBV10-3 and TRBJ1-5; 9 bases align to TRBD1. The junction had 4 bases not matched to a gene; V was cut back by 0 bases and J by 7 bases. The CDR3 runs 15 residues. Germline lookup yields CDR1 ENHRY and CDR2 SYGVKD. The CDR3 here is CAISESDRGTQPQHF. Written as DNA, the CDR3 is TGTGCCATCAGTGAGTCGGACAGGGGAACCCAGCCCCAGCATTTT.

This clone occurred once. The chain uses TRBV7-9 and TRBJ1-2; D gene uncertain. Trimming took off 6 bases at V and 3 bases at J, with 8 bases between the two ends. The CDR3 is made up of 12 amino acids. CDR1 is SEHNR, CDR2 FQNEAQ, per germline (reference sequence). DNA for the CDR3: TGTGCCAGCAGACCAGAAGACTATGGCTACACCTTC. Translating it yields CASRPEDYGYTF. The variable domain in full, completed from reference TRBV7-9 and TRBJ1-2, reads DTGVSQNPRHKITKRGQNVTFRCDPISEHNRLYWYRQTLGQGPEFLTYFQNEAQLEKSRLLSDRFSAERPKGSFSTLEIQRTEQGDSAMYLCASRPEDYGYTFGSGTRLTVV.

This sequence joins TRBV9 and TRBJ2-3, with a possible D match to TRBD2 (5 bases). V was cut by 0 bases and J by 6 bases, with 5 bases left in between. Germline loops: CDR1 SGDLS, CDR2 YYNGEE. The CDR3 length is 12 residues. The CDR3 here is CASSVGEDTQYF. The DNA of the CDR3 is TGTGCCAGCAGCGTAGGGGAGGATACGCAGTATTTT.

The chain recombines TRBV10-1 with TRBJ1-1; TRBD1 agrees at 9 bases. This CDR3 is built from 10 residues. Germline CDR1 reads WNHNN; CDR2 reads SYGVQD (reference sequence). With V trimmed by 10 bases and J by 10 bases, 4 bases remained unmatched. CDR3 sequence: CANRGPGAFF. In DNA form, the CDR3 reads TGCGCCAACAGGGGGCCCGGAGCTTTCTTT.

V usage is TRBV29-1 and J usage is TRBJ2-2; D may correspond to TRBD1 or TRBD2 (5 bases each). Trimming left V 6 bases short and J 4 bases short, with 12 bases between. The germline CDR1 and CDR2 sequences are SQVTM and ANQGSEA. The length of the CDR3 is 13 residues. The CDR3 loop reads CSVGDGSTGELFF. CDR3 sequence (DNA): TGCAGCGTGGGGGACGGTTCCACCGGGGAGCTGTTTTTT.

This clone was picked up a small number of times. The J gene is TRBJ2-5, the V gene TRBV12-5, with 13 bases identical to TRBD2. The CDR3 has 16 amino acids. Germline trimming cut 6 bases from V and 1 base from J; bases unmatched to any gene: 5. Germline CDR1 is LGHNT and CDR2 is FRNRAP. The CDR3 nucleotides are TGTGCTAGTGGCCCGGGGACTAGCGGGACCCAAGAGACCCAGTACTTC. Encoded protein: CASGPGTSGTQETQYF. The whole variable domain, filled in from reference TRBV12-5 and TRBJ2-5, reads DARVTQTPRHKVTEMGQEVTMRCQPILGHNTVFWYRQTMMQGLELLAYFRNRAPLDDSGMPKDRFSAEMPDATLATLKIQPSEPRDSAVYFCASGPGTSGTQETQYFGPGTRLLVL.

The rearrangement links TRBV7-2 to TRBJ2-7, with 9 nucleotides matching TRBD1. The CDR3 spans 19 residues. Germline lookup yields CDR1 SGHTA and CDR2 FQGNSA. V was pared by 2 bases and J by 2 bases, with 16 bases of the junction left unmatched. The CDR3 is CASSLRTGVAGISTYEQYF. Written as DNA, the CDR3 is TGTGCCAGCAGCTTACGGACAGGGGTCGCCGGGATATCGACCTACGAGCAGTACTTC.

This clone was counted many times. The J gene is TRBJ1-1, the V gene TRBV19; D is ambiguous. CDR3 size: 13 residues. V dropped 7 bases and J dropped 2 bases, with 11 bases sitting between them. The germline CDR1 and CDR2 sequences are LNHDA and SQIVND (reference sequence). The CDR3 here is CASKPGENTEAFF. CDR3 coding DNA: TGTGCCAGTAAGCCTGGGGAAAACACTGAAGCTTTCTTT.

In this sample, this clone turned up once. The chain has TRBV5-1 and TRBJ2-1, with TRBD1 matching 8 bases. The CDR3 spans 15 residues. Losses at the gene ends were 0 bases for V and 2 bases for J; bases not matched to a gene: 1. CDR1 SGHRS and CDR2 YFSETQ come from the germline V gene. The CDR3 loop reads CASSLGTGTYNEQFF. CDR3 nucleotide sequence: TGCGCCAGCAGCTTGGGGACAGGGACCTACAATGAGCAGTTCTTC.

The genes are TRBV7-2 and TRBJ1-1; D call uncertain. Germline CDR1 reads SGHTA; CDR2 reads FQGNSA. The length of the CDR3 is 13 residues. The germline V and J ends were trimmed by 3 bases and 4 bases, with 9 bases remaining between them. The DNA of the CDR3 is TGTGCCAGCAGCTTTCCATCCGGCACTGAAGCTTTCTTT. Amino acid sequence: CASSFPSGTEAFF.

The chain has TRBV10-2 and TRBJ1-1, with D possibly matching TRBD1 (5 bases). V dropped 8 bases and J dropped 7 bases, with 14 bases sitting between them. Germline V gene data show CDR1 as WSHSY and CDR2 as SAAADI. The length of the CDR3 is 12 residues. The CDR3 coding sequence is TGCGCCAGCGCGGGACTTCGAAATGAAGCTTTCTTT. Translation: CASAGLRNEAFF.

The chain employs TRBV5-4 and TRBJ2-7; D unresolved. CDR1 is SGHNT, CDR2 YYREEE, per germline (reference sequence). V was cut by 4 bases and J by 0 bases, with 11 bases left in between. The CDR3 has 14 residues. CDR3 sequence: CASSPEPDSYEQYF. The CDR3 nucleotides read TGTGCCAGCAGCCCCGAGCCGGACTCCTACGAGCAGTACTTC.

The rearrangement links TRBV5-1 to TRBJ1-6; D is perhaps TRBD1 (5 bases). There are 14 residues in the CDR3. V lost 0 bases, J lost 14 bases, and 15 bases lay in between. Germline CDR1 is SGHRS and CDR2 is YFSETQ. CDR3 sequence (DNA): TGCGCCAGCAGCTTGGATGGGGGGACCGGCACCCTCCACTTT. It specifies CASSLDGGTGTLHF.

The V gene is TRBV2, the J gene TRBJ1-2; no clear D gene. CDR3 length: 14 residues. V was shortened by 0 bases and J by 0 bases, with 5 bases between the two germline ends. Per germline, CDR1 SNHLY and CDR2 FYNNEI. The CDR3 DNA follows: TGTGCCAGCAGTGAAGCAGCAGCTAACTATGGCTACACCTTC. Amino acid sequence: CASSEAAANYGYTF. The complete variable domain, with remaining parts taken from reference TRBV2 and TRBJ1-2, reads EPEVTQTPSHQVTQMGQEVILRCVPISNHLYFYWYRQILGQKVEFLVSFYNNEISEKSEIFDDQFSVERPDGSNFTLKIRSTKLEDSAMYFCASSEAAANYGYTFGSGTRLTVV.

The rearrangement uses TRBV29-1 and TRBJ2-5; 7 nucleotides align to TRBD1. Germline CDR1 reads SQVTM; CDR2 reads ANQGSEA. This CDR3 is built from 14 residues. Trimming at V came to 4 bases and at J to 0 bases, leaving 5 bases not matched to a gene. The CDR3: CSVAVGGYQETQYF. The CDR3 nucleotides read TGCAGCGTTGCAGTAGGGGGCTACCAAGAGACCCAGTACTTC. Together with reference TRBV29-1 and TRBJ2-5, the CDR3 gives the full variable domain: SAVISQKPSRDICQRGTSLTIQCQVDSQVTMMFWYRQQPGQSLTLIATANQGSEATYESGFVIDKFPISRPNLTFSTLTVSNMSPEDSSIYLCSVAVGGYQETQYFGPGTRLLVL.

The chain is built from TRBV5-1 and TRBJ2-7; 7 positions agree with TRBD2. The J segment lost 1 base and the V segment lost 6 bases, leaving 13 bases of the junction unmatched. The V gene's germline CDR1 is SGHRS and CDR2 YFSETQ. This CDR3 region has 16 residues. CDR3 protein: CASTRDWGSGSYEQYF. CDR3 nucleotides: TGCGCCAGCACCCGAGATTGGGGTAGCGGGTCCTACGAGCAGTACTTC.

The J gene is TRBJ2-5, the V gene TRBV25-1; D is uncertain. V was clipped by 2 bases and J by 5 bases, with 9 bases between them. Germline V lookup: CDR1 MGHDK, CDR2 SYGVNS. The CDR3 is 13 residues long. CDR3 bases: TGTGCCAGCAGTGAACGGAGCGTGGAGACCCAGTACTTC. It is translated as CASSERSVETQYF.

Only a few counts were recorded for this clone. This chain joins TRBV6-2 or TRBV6-3 and TRBJ1-1; weak D call: TRBD1 (6 bases). The V end lost 0 bases, the J end lost 0 bases, and 11 bases lay between the germline ends. Germline-derived CDR1 and CDR2 are MNHEY and SVGEGT. The CDR3 contains 16 residues. This chain's CDR3 is CASSYSGDTLNTEAFF. CDR3 nucleotide sequence: TGTGCCAGCAGTTACTCGGGGGACACCCTGAACACTGAAGCTTTCTTT.

The gene calls are TRBV21-1 and TRBJ2-5; the table assigns TRBD1, which was not confirmed against the DNA. TRBV21-1 is a documented pseudogene. The CDR3 runs to 14 residues. The CDR3 spells CASSKAPGLETQYF. Written as DNA, the CDR3 is TGTGCCAGCAGCAAAGCTCCAGGGTTGGAGACCCAGTACTTC.

The chain links TRBV18 to TRBJ2-3; D is unresolved. V was pared by 3 bases and J by 4 bases, with 14 bases between. The CDR3 has 15 residues. Germline V gene sequence: CDR1 KGHSH, CDR2 LQKENI. The CDR3 spells CASSPDGPIADTQYF. The CDR3, as DNA: TGTGCCAGCTCACCCGATGGCCCGATAGCAGATACGCAGTATTTT.

V gene TRBV21-1 combines with J gene TRBJ1-5. TRBV21-1 is deemed a pseudogene. The CDR3 spans 17 residues. CDR3 sequence reads: CASSSGRGHWGNQPQHF. The CDR3, as DNA: TGTGCCAGCAGTTCGGGGAGGGGGCACTGGGGGAATCAGCCCCAGCATTTT.

This chain links TRBV6-2 or TRBV6-3 with TRBJ2-3, with D possibly matching TRBD2 (5 bases). This CDR3 is 17 amino acids long. Germline V gives CDR1 MNHEY, CDR2 SVGEGT. With 0 bases removed from V and 1 base from J, the gap between germline ends came to 14 bases. The DNA for the CDR3 is TGTGCCAGCAGTTACTCGAGTAAACTAGTCGGCACAGATACGCAGTATTTT. This translates into CASSYSSKLVGTDTQYF.